These T cell receptor beta chains were read from a single sample in a study of OX40 agonist ivuxolimab in advanced cancers. The assay was immunoSEQ multiplex PCR, and TCRdb's table has in-frame clones only and misses some. Here the sample spans roughly 63,000 clones, 85% to 90% being singletons. The input for sequencing was CD4+ or CD8+ T cells sorted from blood, taken in a trial of the OX40 agonist ivuxolimab. These receptors came from an adult with an advanced solid tumor such as melanoma, head and neck, liver or kidney cancer. CDR3s leave out the opening cysteine and the closing phenylalanine or tryptophan. Fields, in order: V gene, clone size, CDR3 protein. Clone sizes are given selectively: once, few, many, or a class where the clone is expanded.

TRBV5-1,.,ASSLGSGTNTEAF
TRBV7-6,.,ASSLYRESPQH
TRBV5-4,.,ASSSTGSNEKLF
TRBV5-4,once,ASSMGSLKGNTEAF
TRBV7-8,once,ASSAGTGTGELF
TRBV6-6,few,ASSLRLAGEGEQY
TRBV28,.,ASSFDRDSAKRNEQF
TRBV18,.,ASSREDYGYT
TRBV6-1,.,ASSAGGTQLWSYEQY
TRBV5-1,.,ASSLGGGGLQETQY
TRBV2,.,ASSDRTGGQSSPLH
TRBV28,.,ASSSYSGVNYGYT
TRBV7-4,once,ASSLIDTIY
TRBV5-5,.,ASSLLSTDTQY
TRBV9,.,ASSVARGEQY
TRBV10-2,.,ASQGFSGRGTGELF
TRBV7-9,.,ASSSSGADRKGYEQY
TRBV5-1,.,ASTFRSSRGAQY
TRBV6-1,.,ASSLSLGGGDTQY
TRBV28,once,ASSLILTAGGMSDTEAF
TRBV10-1,.,ASSGGGGVETQY
TRBV4-1,.,ASSQVLRVSSYEQY
TRBV19,.,ARTRPPECGYT
TRBV27,.,ASRRGNSGANVLT
TRBV7-9,.,ASSFRTSTYNEQF
TRBV13,.,ASSLKRGGSYEQY
TRBV12-5,once,ASALLGQRAF
TRBV2,.,ASRPRTGDTEAF
TRBV5-1,.,ASSFRTGSSDTQY
TRBV28,.,ASSLGGSGKNIQY
TRBV28,.,ASSRQGFEQY
TRBV4-1,.,ASSQDLRNSLYEQY
TRBV19,.,ASSIRMYYIAGQSGELF
TRBV19,once,ASRRGTYGYT
TRBV5-1,.,ASSLGLGRSSSYEQY
TRBV11-2,.,ASSFSSGWNEQF
TRBV28,.,ASSAGTPYGYT
TRBV21-1,.,ASSKFPSGRAYNEQF
TRBV5-1,few,ASSLMGWGTTDEQF
TRBV6-1,.,ASSEGGEGAIGNTIY
TRBV6-1,.,ASSGSALH
TRBV23-1,once,AIDRGRYGNQPQH
TRBV15,.,ATSREGTEAF
TRBV7-8,.,ASSLRHYLSAGANVLT
TRBV5-1,.,ASSLGGSTNQPQH
TRBV2,.,ASSVYNEQF
TRBV4-2,.,ASSHWDREPDTQY
TRBV4-1,.,ASSPRGNYNEQF
TRBV13,few,ASSLRSSYNEQF
TRBV25-1,.,ASSLHTGTASYNEQF
TRBV10-3,.,AISPLAGVLGEQY
TRBV28,.,ASSVTGYEQY
TRBV29-1,.,SVAVRTYGYT